These 17 T cell receptor beta chains were all obtained from the same sample, sequenced in a study. The sorted Tregs were CD4+CD25+CD127-/low cells. TCRdb processed the 5' RACE reads anew with MiXCR; each CDR3 protein has one entry. Of over 45,000 distinct CDR3 sequences in the sample, roughly 28% were seen once. Sequences were obtained from tumor-infiltrating Tregs sorted from the breast tumor. These receptors all come from a female donor with breast cancer.

The rearrangement uses TRBV5-6 and TRBJ1-2; D remains ambiguous. The CDR3 has 13 residues. Germline assignment: CDR1 SGHDT and CDR2 YYEEEE. Deletions cut 0 bases from V and 2 bases from J, with 5 bases between. The CDR3 bases are TGTGCCAGCAGCTTGGGAGGGAACTATGGCTACACCTTC. The encoded protein is CASSLGGNYGYTF.

This clonotype was counted at least ten times. The chain joins TRBV12-3 or TRBV12-4 to TRBJ2-3, with 7 bases that match TRBD2. V lost 3 bases, J lost 4 bases, and 13 bases stayed unmatched. The CDR3 is made up of 17 amino acids. Here the CDR3 reads CASSFGLGGGPADTQYF. The DNA for the CDR3 is TGTGCCAGCAGTTTCGGGCTGGGGGGAGGGCCTGCAGATACGCAGTATTTT.

This clonotype has only a few counts. The V gene is TRBV29-1, the J gene TRBJ2-7, with 15 bases fitting TRBD2. The V and J ends lost 1 base and 3 bases, in that order; junction bases with no gene match: 7. This CDR3 has 17 residues. Germline lookup yields CDR1 SQVTM and CDR2 ANQGSEA. The chain's CDR3 is CSVEAGTSGRPVYEQYF. CDR3 nucleotide sequence: TGCAGCGTTGAAGCGGGGACTAGCGGGAGGCCGGTCTACGAGCAGTACTTC.

V is TRBV18 and J is TRBJ1-1; weak D call: TRBD1 (6 bases). Germline CDR1 KGHSH, CDR2 LQKENI. The CDR3 covers 13 residues. V dropped 1 base and J dropped 8 bases, with 11 bases sitting between them. CDR3 sequence reads: CASSPLAGEEAFF. CDR3 coding DNA: TGTGCCAGCTCACCACTGGCAGGGGAAGAAGCTTTCTTT. The whole variable domain, remainder taken from reference TRBV18 and TRBJ1-1, is NAGVMQNPRHLVRRRGQEARLRCSPMKGHSHVYWYRQLPEEGLKFMVYLQKENIIDESGMPKERFSAEFPKEGPSILRIQQVVRGDSAAYFCASSPLAGEEAFFGQGTRLTVV.

This clonotype was seen at least ten times. This chain links TRBV28 with TRBJ2-7, with 11 bases aligning to TRBD2. The germline gives CDR1 MDHEN, CDR2 SYDVKM. The CDR3 has 14 residues. Trimming at V came to 2 bases and at J to 3 bases, leaving 0 bases not matched to a gene. For the CDR3, the DNA is TGTGCCAGCAGTTTAACTAGCGGGAGCTACGAGCAGTACTTC. This codes for CASSLTSGSYEQYF.

As to this clonotype: This CDR3 is missing its conserved last phenylalanine or tryptophan, likely due to a read error. The CDR3 DNA is TGCGCGGGGTACGGTTTGAACACTGAAGCTTTCCTT. This gives the protein CAGYGLNTEAFL. The rearrangement links TRBV20-1 to TRBJ1-1, with D uncertain. Germline loops: CDR1 DFQATT, CDR2 SNEGSKA (reference sequence). There are 12 residues in the CDR3.

A remark on this clonotype: This may come from a read error, since a much larger clone is one base off. V usage is TRBV20-1 and J usage is TRBJ1-1, with 8 bases fitting TRBD1. Germline CDR1 is DFQATT and CDR2 is SNEGSKA (reference sequence). The CDR3 is 13 amino acids. The CDR3 region has the DNA TGCAGTGCTAGGCAGGGGGCTGACACTGAAGCTCTCTTT. Protein product: CSARQGADTEALF.

This clonotype occurred once. It may be a read error: a sequence one base away is much more abundant. The chain recombines TRBV7-2 with TRBJ2-1; 7 nucleotides agree with TRBD2. V trimming: 5 bases; J trimming: 6 bases; junction bases outside the gene matches: 10. Germline CDR1 is SGHTA and CDR2 is FQGNSA. The CDR3 consists of 15 residues. The CDR3, as DNA: TGTGCCAGCAGCGCAGCTAGCAGGGAGGGCAATGAGCAGTTCTTC. Translation gives CASSAASREGNEQFF.

V gene TRBV6-5 combines with J gene TRBJ2-5; the D gene is possibly TRBD1 (6 bases). V was clipped by 6 bases and J by 0 bases, with 11 bases between them. The CDR3 is 14 residues long. Germline V gene data show CDR1 as MNHEY and CDR2 as SVGAGI. The CDR3 protein is CASSPWTDQETQYF. CDR3 nucleotide sequence: TGTGCCAGCAGCCCCTGGACAGACCAAGAGACCCAGTACTTC.

There are a few counts of this clonotype. The rearrangement joins TRBV3-1 to TRBJ2-6; tentatively, D is TRBD2 (5 bases). The germline V gene has CDR1 LGHDT and CDR2 YNNKEL (reference sequence). Trimming pared 0 bases from V and 0 bases from J, leaving 18 bases between. The CDR3 length is 20 residues. CDR3 nucleotides: TGTGCCAGCAGCCAAGATTTGCCCGGACTCATGGTCTCTGGGGCCAACGTCCTGACTTTC. Translated: CASSQDLPGLMVSGANVLTF.

In this sample, this clonotype turned up a few times. V usage is TRBV4-3 and J usage is TRBJ1-4; TRBD1 aligns across 10 bases. The CDR3 sequence is 15 residues long. The V gene end was trimmed by 4 bases and the J gene end by 7 bases; junction bases not matched to a gene: 6. Looked up from germline, CDR1 is LGHNA and CDR2 is YSLEER. CDR3 residues: CASSLRTGGGEKLFF. CDR3 nucleotides: TGCGCCAGCAGCCTCCGGACAGGGGGAGGTGAAAAACTGTTTTTT.

There are many counts of this clonotype. The rearrangement joins TRBV7-3 to TRBJ2-5; 7 positions agree with TRBD1. CDR1 and CDR2 (germline): SGHTA, FQGTGA. V shed 4 bases, J shed 7 bases, and the junction held 15 bases outside the gene matches. The CDR3 loop spans 16 amino acids. The CDR3 sequence is CASSSIRGQREGTQYF. CDR3 DNA: TGTGCCAGCAGCTCCATCCGGGGACAGCGCGAAGGGACCCAGTACTTC.

The gene calls are TRBV6-2 or TRBV6-3 and TRBJ1-1; no clear D. Looked up from germline, CDR1 is MNHEY and CDR2 is SVGEGT. Trimming shortened V by 4 bases and J by 5 bases, and 14 bases separated the two germline ends. The CDR3 spans 14 residues. This CDR3 is CASSFSRGQTEAFF. DNA for the CDR3: TGTGCCAGCAGTTTCTCCCGAGGGCAAACTGAAGCTTTCTTT.

Regarding this clonotype: One end of the junction fails to match germline, which may point to a read error. The chain combines TRBV5-1 with TRBJ2-7, with D possibly TRBD2 on 6 matching bases. This CDR3 is 14 amino acids long. Germline V lookup: CDR1 SGHRS, CDR2 YFSETQ. The CDR3 DNA reads TGCGCCAGCAGCTTGGCCGGGACTTCCTACGAGCGGTACTTC. Translating gives CASSLAGTSYERYF.

The chain employs TRBV29-1 and TRBJ2-7, with D possibly being TRBD2 (5 bases). This CDR3 comprises 13 residues. The V end lost 6 bases, the J end lost 3 bases, and 15 bases lay between the germline ends. CDR1 SQVTM and CDR2 ANQGSEA come from the germline V gene. DNA of the CDR3: TGCAGCGTGGAGGCTAACTGGGGCTACGAGCAGTACTTC. This translates into CSVEANWGYEQYF.

The chain is built from TRBV13 and TRBJ2-4; TRBD2 might be the D (5 bases). Germline V gene lookup returns CDR1 PRHDT and CDR2 FYEKMQ (reference sequence). The CDR3 sequence is 13 residues long. V was pared by 3 bases and J by 7 bases, with 10 bases between. Here the CDR3 DNA reads TGTGCCAGCAGCTTCGGGAAATCTAACATTCAGTACTTC. It yields the protein CASSFGKSNIQYF. The full variable domain, with the rest looked up from reference TRBV13 and TRBJ2-4, is AAGVIQSPRHLIKEKRETATLKCYPIPRHDTVYWYQQGPGQDPQFLISFYEKMQSDKGSIPDRFSAQQFSDYHSELNMSSLELGDSALYFCASSFGKSNIQYFGAGTRLSVL.

The V call is TRBV20-1, the J call TRBJ2-1; TRBD2 aligns across 11 bases. V was clipped by 3 bases and J by 5 bases; unmatched bases: 12. Germline CDR1 reads DFQATT; CDR2 reads SNEGSKA (reference sequence). The CDR3 is made up of 17 amino acids. CDR3 amino acids: CSASQGLAGGKNNEQFF. In DNA form, the CDR3 reads TGCAGTGCTAGTCAGGGGCTAGCGGGAGGTAAAAACAATGAGCAGTTCTTC.